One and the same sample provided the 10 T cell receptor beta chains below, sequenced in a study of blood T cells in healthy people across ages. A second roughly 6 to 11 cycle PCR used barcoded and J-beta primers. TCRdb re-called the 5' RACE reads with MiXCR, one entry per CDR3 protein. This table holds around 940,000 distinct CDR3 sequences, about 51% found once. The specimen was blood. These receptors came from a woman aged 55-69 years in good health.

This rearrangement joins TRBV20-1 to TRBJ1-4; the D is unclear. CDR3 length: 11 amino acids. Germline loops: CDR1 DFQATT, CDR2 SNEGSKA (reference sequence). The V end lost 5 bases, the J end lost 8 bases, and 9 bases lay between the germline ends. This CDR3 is CSAEIGEKLFF. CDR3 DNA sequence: TGCAGTGCTGAGATAGGCGAAAAACTGTTTTTT.

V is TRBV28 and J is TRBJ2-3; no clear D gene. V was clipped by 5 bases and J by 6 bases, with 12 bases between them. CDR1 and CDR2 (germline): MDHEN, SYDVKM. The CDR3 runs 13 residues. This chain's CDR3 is CASSVNERDTQYF. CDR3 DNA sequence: TGTGCCAGCAGTGTAAACGAGCGCGATACGCAGTATTTT.

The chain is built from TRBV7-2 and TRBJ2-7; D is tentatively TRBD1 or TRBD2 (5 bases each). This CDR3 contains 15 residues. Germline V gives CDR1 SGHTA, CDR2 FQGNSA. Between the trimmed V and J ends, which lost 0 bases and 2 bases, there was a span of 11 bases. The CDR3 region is CASSLAGRAAYEQYF. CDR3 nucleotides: TGTGCCAGCAGCTTAGCGGGACGGGCGGCCTACGAGCAGTACTTC.

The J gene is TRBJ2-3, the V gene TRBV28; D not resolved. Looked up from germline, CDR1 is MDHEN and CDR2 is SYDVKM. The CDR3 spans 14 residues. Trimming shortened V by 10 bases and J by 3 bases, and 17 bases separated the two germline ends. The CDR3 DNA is TGTGCCATCGTCCCCCCAGGTTATACAGATACGCAGTATTTT. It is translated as CAIVPPGYTDTQYF.

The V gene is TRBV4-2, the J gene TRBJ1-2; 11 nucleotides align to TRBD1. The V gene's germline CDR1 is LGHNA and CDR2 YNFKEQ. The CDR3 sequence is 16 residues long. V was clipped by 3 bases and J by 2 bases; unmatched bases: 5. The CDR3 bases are TGTGCCAGCAGCCAGCCCGGACAGGGGGCGAACTATGGCTACACCTTC. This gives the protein CASSQPGQGANYGYTF.

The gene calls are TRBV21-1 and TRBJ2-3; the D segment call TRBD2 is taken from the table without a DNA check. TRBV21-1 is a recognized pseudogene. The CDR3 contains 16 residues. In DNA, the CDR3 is TGTGCCAGCAGCACAAGAACCAGGCGGGGGGCAGATACGCAGTATTTT. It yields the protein CASSTRTRRGADTQYF.

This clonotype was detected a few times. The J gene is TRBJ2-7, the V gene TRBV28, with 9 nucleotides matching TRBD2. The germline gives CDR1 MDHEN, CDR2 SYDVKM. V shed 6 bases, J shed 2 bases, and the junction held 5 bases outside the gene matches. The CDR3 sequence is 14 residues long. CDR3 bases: TGTGCCAGCAGGCTAGCGGGATCTGCCTACGAGCAGTACTTC. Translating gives CASRLAGSAYEQYF. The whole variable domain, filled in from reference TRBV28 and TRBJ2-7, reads DVKVTQSSRYLVKRTGEKVFLECVQDMDHENMFWYRQDPGLGLRLIYFSYDVKMKEKGDIPEGYSVSREKKERFSLILESASTNQTSMYLCASRLAGSAYEQYFGPGTRLTVT.

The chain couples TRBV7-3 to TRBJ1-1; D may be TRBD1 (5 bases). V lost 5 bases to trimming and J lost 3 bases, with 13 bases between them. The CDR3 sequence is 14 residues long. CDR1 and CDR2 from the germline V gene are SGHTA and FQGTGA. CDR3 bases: TGTGCCAGCAGCAAGGGGAGTTGGGACACTGAAGCTTTCTTT. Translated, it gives CASSKGSWDTEAFF.

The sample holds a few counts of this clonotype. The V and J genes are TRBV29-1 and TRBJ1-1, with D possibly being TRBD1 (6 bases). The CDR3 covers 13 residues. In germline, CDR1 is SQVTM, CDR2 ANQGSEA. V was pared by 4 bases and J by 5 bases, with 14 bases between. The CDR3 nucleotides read TGCAGCGTTGTGGTGGGGCAGGGGACTGAAGCTTTCTTT. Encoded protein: CSVVVGQGTEAFF.

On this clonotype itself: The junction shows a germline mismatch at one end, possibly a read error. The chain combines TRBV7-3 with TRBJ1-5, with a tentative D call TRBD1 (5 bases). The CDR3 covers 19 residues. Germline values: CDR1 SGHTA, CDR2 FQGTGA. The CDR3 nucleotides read TGTACCAGCAGCCACGCGATTGCACATGGGGGGAGGGCTAATCAGCCCCAGCATTTT. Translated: CTSSHAIAHGGRANQPQHF.